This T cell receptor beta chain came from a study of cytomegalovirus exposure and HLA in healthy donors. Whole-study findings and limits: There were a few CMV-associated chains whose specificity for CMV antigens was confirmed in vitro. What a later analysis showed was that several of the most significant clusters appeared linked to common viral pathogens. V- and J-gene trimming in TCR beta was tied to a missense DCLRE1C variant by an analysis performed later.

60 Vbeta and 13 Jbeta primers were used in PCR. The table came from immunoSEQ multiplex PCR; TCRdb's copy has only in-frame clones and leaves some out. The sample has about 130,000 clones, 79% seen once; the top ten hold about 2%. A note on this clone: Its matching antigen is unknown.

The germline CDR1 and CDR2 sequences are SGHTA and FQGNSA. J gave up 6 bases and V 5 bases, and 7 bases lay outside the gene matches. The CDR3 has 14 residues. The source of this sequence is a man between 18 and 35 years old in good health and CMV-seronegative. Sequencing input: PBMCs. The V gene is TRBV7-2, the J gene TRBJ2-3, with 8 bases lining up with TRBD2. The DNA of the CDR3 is TGTGCCAGCAGCATTAACCGGGGGGGCGATACGCAGTATTTT. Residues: CASSINRGGDTQYF.